One sample yielded the 24 T cell receptor beta chains listed below, sequenced in a study of T cells in Graves' hyperthyroidism and ophthalmopathy. Amplified regions were TCR beta CDR3 sequences from RNA transcripts. HTBI primers were the set used in a first-round RT-PCR of the TCR CDR3. Each CDR3 protein gets one entry after TCRdb re-called the multiplex PCR reads with MiXCR. The sample yields about 640,000 distinct CDR3 sequences, around 21% seen once. Sequenced input: blood. The receptors stem from a young man with Graves' ophthalmopathy.

V gene TRBV28 combines with J gene TRBJ2-7, with D perhaps TRBD1 (6 bases). CDR1 is MDHEN and CDR2 is SYDVKM in the germline V gene. The V end was cut by 2 bases, the J end by 3 bases, with 11 bases between. The CDR3 sequence is 14 residues long. The CDR3 sequence is CASSLNRDIYEQYF. The CDR3 DNA reads TGTGCCAGCAGTTTAAATCGGGACATCTACGAGCAGTACTTC.

This clonotype was seen repeatedly, ten times or more. The J gene is TRBJ2-1, the V gene TRBV28, with D hard to call. This CDR3 has 16 residues. CDR1 is MDHEN and CDR2 is SYDVKM in the germline V gene. Trimming took 5 bases from V and 0 from J, leaving 14 bases between them. DNA of the CDR3: TGTGCCAGCAGTCCCCGAGACATGAGCTCCTACAATGAGCAGTTCTTC. Protein product: CASSPRDMSSYNEQFF.

Ten or more counts support this clonotype. The chain combines TRBV13 with TRBJ2-3; 8 bases agree with TRBD2. J gave up 0 bases and V 2 bases, and 1 base lay outside the gene matches. The CDR3 loop spans 15 amino acids. Germline V gives CDR1 PRHDT, CDR2 FYEKMQ (reference sequence). The CDR3 here is CASSLQRGSTDTQYF. The CDR3 region has the DNA TGTGCCAGCAGCTTACAGCGGGGGAGCACAGATACGCAGTATTTT.

In the case of this clonotype: At one boundary the junction diverges from the germline segment, which might be a read error. This sequence joins TRBV7-9 and TRBJ2-2; 7 bases fit TRBD1. The CDR3 runs 15 residues. The germline V gene encodes CDR1 SEHNR and CDR2 FQNEAQ (reference sequence). For the CDR3, the DNA is TGTGCCAGCAGCGGGGGACAGCGGAGGACCGGGGAGCTGTCTTTT. Translation gives CASSGGQRRTGELSF.

This clonotype was observed a few times. V and J are TRBV12-3 or TRBV12-4 and TRBJ2-1; D unresolved. CDR3 length: 13 amino acids. Trimming stripped 6 bases from V and 9 bases from J, with 15 bases between. DNA for the CDR3: TGTGCCAGCAGCCGTAGAAGTCTGGTTGAGCAGTTCTTC. Amino acids: CASSRRSLVEQFF.

The chain couples TRBV7-3 to TRBJ2-3, with D possibly TRBD2 on 6 matching bases. The CDR3 extends over 19 amino acids. The V end lost 1 base, the J end lost 0 bases, and 20 bases lay between the germline ends. From germline, CDR1 is SGHTA and CDR2 FQGTGA. This chain's CDR3 is CASSLRVGAGISSTDTQYF. DNA for the CDR3: TGTGCCAGCAGCTTAAGAGTTGGGGCGGGGATCTCTAGCACAGATACGCAGTATTTT.

This clonotype was found many times. The chain combines TRBV2 with TRBJ2-7; 9 nucleotides line up with TRBD1. This CDR3 spans 14 amino acids. Germline CDR1 is SNHLY and CDR2 is FYNNEI. V was clipped by 7 bases and J by 6 bases; unmatched bases: 10. CDR3 region: CASTGQGNRSEQYF. DNA for the CDR3: TGTGCCAGCACCGGACAGGGGAATCGGAGCGAGCAGTACTTC.

V usage is TRBV27 and J usage is TRBJ2-7, with 7 bases identical to TRBD1. From germline, CDR1 is MNHEY and CDR2 SMNVEV (reference sequence). CDR3 length equals 15 residues. J lost 3 bases, V lost 3 bases, and 8 bases had no gene match. As DNA, the CDR3 is TGTGCCAGCAGTTTCCAGGGACAGCTTTTCTACGAGCAGTACTTC. Protein: CASSFQGQLFYEQYF.

V and J are TRBV15 and TRBJ1-2; a possible D gene is TRBD1 (5 bases). CDR3 length equals 13 residues. The V gene's germline CDR1 is LNHNV and CDR2 YYDKDF (reference sequence). V was clipped by 4 bases and J by 6 bases, with 12 bases between them. The CDR3 DNA sequence: TGTGCCACCAGCACCGGGACCAACGATGGCTACACCTTC. This sequence encodes CATSTGTNDGYTF. The full variable domain, rest sourced from reference TRBV15 and TRBJ1-2, is DAMVIQNPRYQVTQFGKPVTLSCSQTLNHNVMYWYQQKSSQAPKLLFHYYDKDFNNEADTPDNFQSRRPNTSFCFLDIRSPGLGDTAMYLCATSTGTNDGYTFGSGTRLTVV.

The chain couples TRBV27 to TRBJ2-3, with a possible D match to TRBD2 (6 bases). V was cut by 3 bases and J by 2 bases, with 12 bases left in between. Germline values: CDR1 MNHEY, CDR2 SMNVEV (reference sequence). This CDR3 region has 15 residues. CDR3 amino acids: CASSFRGTSTDTQYF. DNA for the CDR3: TGTGCCAGCAGTTTTCGGGGGACTTCCACAGATACGCAGTATTTT.

The V and J genes are TRBV20-1 and TRBJ1-1; D not resolved. The CDR3 runs 13 residues. With 6 bases removed from V and 0 bases from J, the gap between germline ends came to 11 bases. Germline V gene data show CDR1 as DFQATT and CDR2 as SNEGSKA (reference sequence). CDR3 loop: CSAQSYMNTEAFF. The CDR3 DNA follows: TGCAGTGCCCAATCTTACATGAACACTGAAGCTTTCTTT.

The rearrangement uses TRBV6-1 and TRBJ2-7, with a weak D call TRBD2 (5 bases). The CDR3 length is 18 residues. Germline CDR1 is MNHNS and CDR2 is SASEGT. V lost 6 bases and J 0 bases, leaving 24 bases between the germline ends. In DNA form, the CDR3 reads TGTGCCAGCAGCCCTACTAGTCTCCCTACCACGGACTCCTACGAGCAGTACTTC. Its protein is CASSPTSLPTTDSYEQYF.

V gene TRBV6-1 combines with J gene TRBJ1-3; D remains ambiguous. Trimming shortened V by 6 bases and J by 4 bases, and 16 bases separated the two germline ends. The CDR3 loop spans 15 amino acids. From germline, CDR1 is MNHNS and CDR2 SASEGT. This chain's CDR3 is CASSHLKTGGNTIYF. CDR3 nucleotide sequence: TGTGCCAGCAGCCACCTGAAAACTGGCGGAAACACCATATATTTT.

This clonotype was picked up many times. The genes are TRBV20-1 and TRBJ2-1; 8 nucleotides line up with TRBD2. In germline, CDR1 is DFQATT, CDR2 SNEGSKA (reference sequence). CDR3 length: 15 amino acids. Unmatched junction bases numbered 11, after V lost 6 bases and J lost 4 bases. For the CDR3, the DNA is TGCAGTGCCGTCCCGGGACTAGAAGCTTACAATGAGCAGTTCTTC. Amino acids: CSAVPGLEAYNEQFF.

This clonotype has more than one count but fewer than ten. This CDR3 is CASSPSWTRGGEQYF. CDR3 sequence (DNA): TGTGCCAGCAGCCCAAGCTGGACAAGAGGAGGCGAGCAGTACTTC. The genes are TRBV7-2 and TRBJ2-7; D may be TRBD1 or TRBD2 (5 bases each). The V end was cut by 5 bases, the J end by 6 bases, with 20 bases between. The CDR3 has 15 residues. Germline-derived CDR1 and CDR2 are SGHTA and FQGNSA.

In its sample, this clonotype was seen many times. The V call is TRBV7-8, the J call TRBJ1-5; no clear D. The CDR3 sequence is 16 residues long. Germline CDR1 reads SGHVS; CDR2 reads FQNEAQ. Trimming shortened V by 5 bases and J by 0 bases, and 14 bases separated the two germline ends. CDR3 residues: CASSQSGRVSNQPQHF. CDR3 nucleotides: TGTGCCAGCAGCCAATCCGGACGGGTTAGCAATCAGCCCCAGCATTTT.

The chain combines TRBV3-1 with TRBJ2-1; possibly TRBD1 for D (6 bases). Trimming took 3 bases from V and 1 from J, leaving 7 bases between them. Germline V gives CDR1 LGHDT, CDR2 YNNKEL (reference sequence). The CDR3 runs to 14 residues. In nucleotides, the CDR3 is TGTGCCAGCAGCCATCAGGGGTCCTACAATGAGCAGTTCTTC. Translated, it gives CASSHQGSYNEQFF.

The gene calls are TRBV7-2 and TRBJ1-2; tentative D call: TRBD1 (5 bases). V was cut by 7 bases and J by 0 bases, with 12 bases left in between. CDR3 size: 14 residues. Germline-derived CDR1 and CDR2 are SGHTA and FQGNSA. Here the CDR3 DNA reads TGTGCCAGCAACCGGCAGGGCCCTAACTATGGCTACACCTTC. Its translation is CASNRQGPNYGYTF.

This rearrangement joins TRBV20-1 to TRBJ1-2; D is undetermined. The CDR3 runs 12 residues. Deletions cut 1 base from V and 1 base from J, with 4 bases between. Germline CDR1 and CDR2: DFQATT and SNEGSKA (reference sequence). CDR3 DNA: TGCAGTGCTAGAGCGGGTAACTATGGCTACACCTTC. Translation gives CSARAGNYGYTF.

The chain has TRBV12-3 or TRBV12-4 and TRBJ2-7, with TRBD2 matching over 7 bases. V lost 7 bases, J lost 2 bases, and 8 bases stayed unmatched. This CDR3 has 14 residues. In DNA, the CDR3 is TGTGCCAGCACCGGAGGACTAGAAACCTACGAGCAGTACTTC. This codes for CASTGGLETYEQYF.

This clonotype came up many times. V is TRBV28 and J is TRBJ2-3, with 10 bases lining up with TRBD2. Looked up from germline, CDR1 is MDHEN and CDR2 is SYDVKM. This CDR3 is built from 17 residues. Trimming at V came to 5 bases and at J to 2 bases, leaving 10 bases not matched to a gene. Written as DNA, the CDR3 is TGTGCCAGCAGTCCGACTGGACTAGCGGAATTCACAGATACGCAGTATTTT. This codes for CASSPTGLAEFTDTQYF.

Many counts were recorded for this clonotype. The chain employs TRBV2 and TRBJ2-2, with 8 bases that match TRBD1. With V trimmed by 6 bases and J by 3 bases, 6 bases remained unmatched. CDR1 is SNHLY and CDR2 is FYNNEI in the germline V gene. The CDR3 is 15 residues long. The CDR3 region has the DNA TGTGCCAGCAGCCTCGGGACAGGACACACCGGGGAGCTGTTTTTT. The encoded protein is CASSLGTGHTGELFF. The full variable domain, with the rest looked up from reference TRBV2 and TRBJ2-2, is EPEVTQTPSHQVTQMGQEVILRCVPISNHLYFYWYRQILGQKVEFLVSFYNNEISEKSEIFDDQFSVERPDGSNFTLKIRSTKLEDSAMYFCASSLGTGHTGELFFGEGSRLTVL.

This sequence joins TRBV2 and TRBJ2-5; TRBD2 aligns across 9 bases. This CDR3 comprises 14 residues. V gave up 2 bases and J gave up 4 bases; unmatched junction bases: 2. Looked up from germline, CDR1 is SNHLY and CDR2 is FYNNEI. This CDR3 reads CASSELAGTETQYF. CDR3 DNA: TGTGCCAGCAGTGAACTAGCGGGAACAGAGACCCAGTACTTC.

For this clonotype: Relative to the germline gene, one junction end is altered; a read error may explain this. This rearrangement joins TRBV27 to TRBJ2-4; TRBD1 matches at 8 bases. CDR1 is MNHEY, CDR2 SMNVEV, per germline (reference sequence). The CDR3 covers 15 residues. CDR3 sequence: CASNLTRTGMNIQYF. DNA for the CDR3: TGTGCCAGCAATTTAACTCGGACAGGGATGAACATTCAGTACTTC.